The subject of this entry is one T cell receptor beta chain. The clone's antigen remains unknown. Base qualities are missing; no much larger clone stands one base away. The sample belongs to a study of vaccination effects on CD4 cells after COVID-19 (dated 2022 in TCRdb). General notes on the study: Each participant got two doses of an mRNA SARS-CoV-2 vaccine, either BNT162b2 or mRNA-1273. Pre-vaccine samples were collected from a couple of convalescent patients 16 days and one week before the first dose, corresponding to 142 and 148 days after COVID-19 diagnosis. The study compared SARS-CoV-2 spike-specific CD4+ TCR repertoires before and after mRNA vaccination in COVID-19 convalescent patients and infection-naive vaccine recipients. Altogether, around 11 COVID-19 convalescent patients and a handful of SARS-CoV-2-naive healthy vaccine recipients made up the full study. Cultures from other donors in the study were sequenced with the Oncomine TCR Beta short-read assay on an Illumina iSeq 100.

Results and caveats for the whole study, not just this receptor: The study was limited by a small number of convalescent patients, and early post-infection timepoints were lacking. Both infection-induced and vaccine-induced clones contracted markedly at late post-vaccination timepoints, which is consistent with waning T cell responses. In convalescent patients, the post-vaccine spike-reactive repertoire was composed mainly of new vaccine-induced clones that were largely distinct from infection-induced clones.

V is clipped by 0 bases and J by 0 bases, and the sequence between their germline boundaries is 6 bases long. CDR1 and CDR2 were assigned from the germline V gene as SGHTA and FQGNSA. Including cysteine and phenylalanine, the CDR3 has 15 amino acids. Of the read, only the CDR3 DNA is kept; its 45 bases are in frame from base 1. To identify antigen-specific CD4+ T cell clonotypes by their expansion, the ViraFEST assay first stimulated PBMC with viral peptide pools and then applied TCR sequencing. After around 11 days of culture, CD4+ T cells were isolated with the EasySep CD4+ T cell isolation kit. PCR-confirmed SARS-CoV-2 infection had occurred in convalescent patients between March and December 2020, before the Alpha, Beta and Delta variants emerged in the United States. Each well held under 2.5 million PBMC cultured in IMDM containing roughly 5% human AB serum, 8.5 to 10 IU/ml IL-2 and gentamicin, along with 10 ug/ml peptides. On days 3 and 7, half of the culture medium was replaced with fresh IL-2-containing medium. Unless noted otherwise, every peptide stimulation condition was grown in triplicate wells. PBMC were separated from whole blood using Ficoll-Paque Plus gradient centrifugation and were then either cryopreserved at -140C or used fresh. The spike proteins of SARS-CoV-2 and of the common cold coronaviruses HCoV-NL63, HCoV-OC43 and HCoV-229E were spanned by overlapping peptide pools. The QIAamp micro DNA kit was used to extract genomic DNA from the cultured CD4+ T cells.

Libraries were prepared through the immunoSEQ multiplex PCR assay. DNA from the CD4+ T cells that had been cultured and isolated underwent TCR beta CDR3 sequencing. Turning to the authors' computational methods: Non-productive TCR sequences were removed, reads were trimmed to the CDR3 region, and CDR3s of at least 7 amino acids were retained. Antigen-specific clonotypes were identified with the MANAFEST web app by comparing expansion in peptide wells against reference cultures. Positive clones required FDR<0.05 expansion versus reference and all other wells, odds ratio above 5, and frequency above 0.1% in two replicate wells. Clonotypes significantly expanded in SARS-CoV-2 spike wells and in at least one common cold coronavirus spike condition were defined as cross-reactive. Levenshtein distance calculated with the stringdist R package was used to assess CDR3 similarity, and unrooted trees were constructed with ape in R 3.6.1. Held by TCRdb, this immuneACCESS table contains in-frame sequences only and omits some clones. Under half of the omission traces to an unresolved V gene where checked; the cause of the rest is unknown. The V and J calls and the clone size are those of that table, but D and trimming were determined from the DNA. For this sample the table gives some 22,000 clones, of which 70% to 80% were detected only once. 16% of the sample goes to the ten largest clones.

This specimen consisted of CD4+ T cells from PBMCs cultured with SARS-CoV-2 spike peptides, obtained before COVID-19 vaccination. The cell subset or site label here, explained by the study, means: SARS-CoV-2 spike overlapping peptide pool stimulation. The sequence came from a human donor who had a prior SARS-CoV-2 infection. The rearranged segments are TRBV7-2 and TRBJ2-1; the D gene identity is not certain. The CDR3 region: CASSLAPSSYNEQFF. The DNA sequence is given as TGTGCCAGCAGCTTAGCGCCGAGCTCCTACAATGAGCAGTTCTTC. Here the CDR3 is joined to the reference TRBV7-2 and TRBJ2-1 genes, and the full variable domain is: GAGVSQSPSNKVTEKGKDVELRCDPISGHTALYWYRQSLGQGLEFLIYFQGNSAPDKSGLPSDRFSAERTGGSVSTLTIQRTQQEDSAVYLCASSLAPSSYNEQFFGPGTRLTVL.